A single sample is the source of the 4 T cell receptor beta chains below, sequenced in a study of OX40 agonist ivuxolimab in advanced cancers. Profiled with immunoSEQ multiplex PCR; TCRdb holds only in-frame clones, not every one. The sample records 15,000 to 20,000 clones, 65% to 90% being singletons. The source was CD4+ or CD8+ T cells sorted from blood, collected in a trial of the OX40 agonist ivuxolimab. Receptors were obtained from an adult with an advanced solid tumor such as melanoma, head and neck, liver or kidney cancer.

J is TRBJ2-2 and V is TRBV19; D may be TRBD1 (6 bases). Germline CDR1 is LNHDA and CDR2 is SQIVND (reference sequence). This CDR3 has 16 residues. Trimming took off 6 bases at V and 0 bases at J, with 14 bases between the two ends. The CDR3 DNA follows: TGTGCCAGTAGATTGAATCGACAGGCGAACACCGGGGAGCTGTTTTTT. It translates to CASRLNRQANTGELFF.

The V and J genes are TRBV7-8 and TRBJ1-1; possible D gene TRBD1, 5 bases. There are 17 residues in the CDR3. The V end was cut by 6 bases, the J end by 1 base, with 21 bases between. CDR1 is SGHVS and CDR2 is FQNEAQ in the germline V gene. The CDR3 protein is CASRTLGGVGANTEAFF. CDR3 DNA: TGTGCCAGCAGGACGCTTGGCGGGGTCGGGGCGAACACTGAAGCTTTCTTT. Supplemented by reference TRBV7-8 and TRBJ1-1, the full variable domain reads GAGVSQSPRYKVAKRGQDVALRCDPISGHVSLFWYQQALGQGPEFLTYFQNEAQLDKSGLPSDRFFAERPEGSVSTLKIQRTQQEDSAVYLCASRTLGGVGANTEAFFGQGTRLTVV.

This clone has a handful of counts. The chain combines TRBV9 with TRBJ1-2; D possibly corresponds to TRBD1 (5 bases). Trimming left V 2 bases short and J 3 bases short, with 8 bases between. Germline CDR1 is SGDLS and CDR2 is YYNGEE. The CDR3 length is 13 residues. CDR3 coding DNA: TGTGCCAGCAGCGTCATGGGGGACTATGGCTACACCTTC. Translation: CASSVMGDYGYTF.

This chain connects TRBV30 to TRBJ1-5, with D possibly being TRBD1 (6 bases). CDR1 and CDR2 (germline): GTSNPN, SVGIG (reference sequence). The V end lost 0 bases, the J end lost 5 bases, and 11 bases lay between the germline ends. This CDR3 is 14 amino acids long. This CDR3 reads CAWSVGGAHQPQHF. CDR3 in DNA: TGTGCCTGGAGTGTAGGGGGGGCTCATCAGCCCCAGCATTTT.